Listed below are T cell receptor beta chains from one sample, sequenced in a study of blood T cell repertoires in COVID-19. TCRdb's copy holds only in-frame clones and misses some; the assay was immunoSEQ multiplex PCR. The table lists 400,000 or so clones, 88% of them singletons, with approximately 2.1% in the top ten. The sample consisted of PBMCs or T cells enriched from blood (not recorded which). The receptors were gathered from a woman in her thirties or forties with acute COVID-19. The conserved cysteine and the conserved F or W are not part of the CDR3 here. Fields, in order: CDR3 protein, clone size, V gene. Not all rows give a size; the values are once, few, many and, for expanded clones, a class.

cdr3_aa: ASSGEGPPVPQH
clone_size: once
v_call: TRBV2

cdr3_aa: ASGRWGTGEDEQF
clone_size: .
v_call: TRBV5-1

cdr3_aa: ASSLVGSGGADTQY
clone_size: .
v_call: TRBV5-4

cdr3_aa: ASSFDSYSYEQY
clone_size: .
v_call: TRBV5-6

cdr3_aa: ASSLGQGPISTDTQY
clone_size: .
v_call: TRBV27

cdr3_aa: ASSPQGNTGELF
clone_size: .
v_call: TRBV27

cdr3_aa: ASSLVSVSSYNSPLH
clone_size: .
v_call: TRBV7-6

cdr3_aa: ASSLGSNTGELF
clone_size: .
v_call: TRBV5-1

cdr3_aa: ASSYSQGAYEKLF
clone_size: .
v_call: TRBV5-1

cdr3_aa: ASSIDLAEGPYEQY
clone_size: .
v_call: TRBV19

cdr3_aa: ASTLGGNYGYT
clone_size: .
v_call: TRBV6-5

cdr3_aa: ASKVRDRGHEQY
clone_size: .
v_call: TRBV6-5

cdr3_aa: ASSRTDQETQY
clone_size: few
v_call: TRBV11-3

cdr3_aa: ASSVSLGTFYGYT
clone_size: .
v_call: TRBV9

cdr3_aa: ASSDPSGGAQETQY
clone_size: .
v_call: TRBV6-1

cdr3_aa: ASSQRMTGTGELF
clone_size: .
v_call: TRBV4-2

cdr3_aa: AWKSHMNTEAF
clone_size: .
v_call: TRBV30

cdr3_aa: ASSEGPTLANH
clone_size: .
v_call: TRBV2

cdr3_aa: ASSLAVGAVETQY
clone_size: .
v_call: TRBV7-2

cdr3_aa: ASSYGTFQETQY
clone_size: .
v_call: TRBV6-6

cdr3_aa: ASSIEQGRYNEQF
clone_size: .
v_call: TRBV19

cdr3_aa: ASSPLGGPQH
clone_size: .
v_call: TRBV2

cdr3_aa: ASSTRQGSGELF
clone_size: .
v_call: TRBV5-5

cdr3_aa: AWSTDSNQPQH
clone_size: .
v_call: TRBV30

cdr3_aa: ASSQFLGVAKLF
clone_size: .
v_call: TRBV4-1

cdr3_aa: ASSDPGTANSPLH
clone_size: .
v_call: TRBV5-4

cdr3_aa: ASTKGQYYGYT
clone_size: .
v_call: TRBV6-5

cdr3_aa: AWSVGGGNTIY
clone_size: once
v_call: TRBV30

cdr3_aa: ASALVAGAGEQY
clone_size: .
v_call: TRBV2

cdr3_aa: ASSSGQGRGNTIY
clone_size: .
v_call: TRBV5-1

cdr3_aa: ASSFSENTEAF
clone_size: .
v_call: TRBV12-3/TRBV12-4

cdr3_aa: ASSIKAGMKGYT
clone_size: .
v_call: TRBV19

cdr3_aa: ASSIHGQGTNEKLF
clone_size: .
v_call: TRBV19

cdr3_aa: ASFSGGRTEAF
clone_size: once
v_call: TRBV18

cdr3_aa: ASSDQAFGSSYEQY
clone_size: .
v_call: TRBV2

cdr3_aa: ASQTSARHEQY
clone_size: .
v_call: TRBV11-2

cdr3_aa: ASSFRDYNSPLH
clone_size: .
v_call: TRBV5-4

cdr3_aa: ASSLSPSGGELF
clone_size: .
v_call: TRBV5-1

cdr3_aa: ASSDPLGAGYT
clone_size: .
v_call: TRBV2

cdr3_aa: SVELSGANVLT
clone_size: .
v_call: TRBV29-1

cdr3_aa: ATSMDRGPGNTIY
clone_size: .
v_call: TRBV15

cdr3_aa: SVPSTKMNTEAF
clone_size: once
v_call: TRBV29-1

cdr3_aa: ASAWEIRNYGYT
clone_size: .
v_call: TRBV5-8

cdr3_aa: SVGTKRYGYT
clone_size: .
v_call: TRBV29-1

cdr3_aa: ASSRGGVSGTYEQY
clone_size: once
v_call: TRBV19

cdr3_aa: AWSMGQAGQPQH
clone_size: .
v_call: TRBV30

cdr3_aa: ASSPGPGENQPQH
clone_size: .
v_call: TRBV18

cdr3_aa: ASSFGVHYGYT
clone_size: .
v_call: TRBV7-2

cdr3_aa: ASSLVSGNTIY
clone_size: .
v_call: TRBV3-1/TRBV3-2

cdr3_aa: AWTGTGVNTEAF
clone_size: once
v_call: TRBV30

cdr3_aa: ASSLGTGKGGEKLF
clone_size: few
v_call: TRBV5-8

cdr3_aa: ASSTSGGPFNEQF
clone_size: .
v_call: TRBV19

cdr3_aa: ASSGSGGTTSETQY
clone_size: .
v_call: TRBV9

cdr3_aa: STYHRDIFREAF
clone_size: .
v_call: TRBV29-1

cdr3_aa: ASSSLGGETQY
clone_size: once
v_call: TRBV12-3/TRBV12-4

cdr3_aa: ASSFDRELIYGYT
clone_size: .
v_call: TRBV5-1